Listed below are T cell receptor beta chains from one sample, sequenced in a study of cytomegalovirus exposure and HLA in healthy donors. Data came from immunoSEQ multiplex PCR; TCRdb stores just in-frame clones and leaves some out. The data contain around 90,000 clones, 75% to 90% of them seen just once; the ten biggest clones take up 6.5% to 9%. The sequenced material came from PBMCs. These TCRs come from a man aged 35-49 years in good health and CMV-seropositive. The CDR3 runs from the conserved cysteine through the conserved F or W. D genes are given only for firm matches. The size of a clone is reported for some rows only, either as once, few or many, or as a class for expanded clones.

>TRBV2|.|.|TRBJ1-1
CASSETTSKAFF
TGTGCCAGCAGTGAAACGACAAGTAAAGCTTTCTTT
>TRBV20-1|.|.|TRBJ2-3
CSARNTDTQYF
TGCAGTGCCCGTAACACAGATACGCAGTATTTT
>TRBV5-8|TRBD1|.|TRBJ1-1
CASSGSHRGWGAFF
TGTGCCAGCAGCGGCTCCCACAGGGGTTGGGGGGCTTTCTTT
>TRBV10-3|.|.|TRBJ2-7
CATDGPGIGSEQYF
TGTGCCACCGATGGGCCGGGGATCGGGAGCGAGCAGTACTTC
>TRBV28|TRBD1|.|TRBJ1-6
CASSLRDRGNSPLHF
TGTGCCAGCAGCCTTAGGGACAGGGGGAATTCACCCCTCCACTTT
>TRBV18|.|.|TRBJ1-1
CASSLRPDRLNTEAFF
TGTGCCAGCTCATTACGTCCCGACAGGTTGAACACTGAAGCTTTCTTT
>TRBV6-1|TRBD1|.|TRBJ1-2
CASRQGAPDYGYTF
TGTGCCAGCAGGCAGGGGGCGCCTGACTATGGCTACACCTTC
>TRBV19|TRBD1|.|TRBJ1-6
CASRDGTGNNSPLHF
TGTGCCAGTAGGGACGGGACAGGGAATAATTCACCCCTCCACTTT
>TRBV6-1|.|.|TRBJ2-2
CASNPLGTGELFF
TGTGCCAGCAACCCTCTAGGTACCGGGGAGCTGTTTTTT
>TRBV2|TRBD1|.|TRBJ1-5
CASGGQGTRNRPQHF
TGTGCCAGCGGGGGACAGGGGACGCGCAATCGGCCCCAGCATTTT
>TRBV19|TRBD2|few|TRBJ2-1
CASTTVGSGGNEQFF
TGTGCCAGTACCACTGTTGGTAGCGGGGGGAATGAGCAGTTCTTC
>TRBV6-1|.|.|TRBJ2-7
CAVLEAGEFGEQYF
TGTGCCGTCCTCGAGGCAGGGGAATTCGGCGAGCAGTACTTC
>TRBV14|.|.|TRBJ2-3
CASSQSRAGGPTDTQYF
TGTGCCAGCAGCCAATCTAGGGCAGGGGGGCCCACAGATACGCAGTATTTT
>TRBV2|TRBD1|.|TRBJ1-2
CASSDGTGGFYGYTF
TGTGCCAGCAGTGATGGGACAGGGGGCTTCTATGGCTACACCTTC
>TRBV11-2|TRBD1|.|TRBJ2-2
CASSRTGTTGELFF
TGTGCCAGCAGCCGGACAGGGACGACCGGGGAGCTGTTTTTT